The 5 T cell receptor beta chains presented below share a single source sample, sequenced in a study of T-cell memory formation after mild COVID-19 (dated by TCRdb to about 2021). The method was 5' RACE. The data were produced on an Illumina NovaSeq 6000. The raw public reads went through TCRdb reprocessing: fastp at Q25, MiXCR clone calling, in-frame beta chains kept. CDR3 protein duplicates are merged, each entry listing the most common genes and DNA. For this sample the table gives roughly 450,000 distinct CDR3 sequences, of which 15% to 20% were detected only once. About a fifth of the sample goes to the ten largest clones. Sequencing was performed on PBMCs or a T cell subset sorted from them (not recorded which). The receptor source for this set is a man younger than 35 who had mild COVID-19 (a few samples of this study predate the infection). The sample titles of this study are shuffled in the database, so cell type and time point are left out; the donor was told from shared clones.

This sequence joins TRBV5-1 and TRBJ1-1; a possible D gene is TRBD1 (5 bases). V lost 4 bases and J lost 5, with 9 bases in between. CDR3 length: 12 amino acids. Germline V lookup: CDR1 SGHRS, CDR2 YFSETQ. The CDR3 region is CASSTGGTEAFF. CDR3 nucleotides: TGCGCCAGCAGCACCGGGGGGACTGAAGCTTTCTTT.

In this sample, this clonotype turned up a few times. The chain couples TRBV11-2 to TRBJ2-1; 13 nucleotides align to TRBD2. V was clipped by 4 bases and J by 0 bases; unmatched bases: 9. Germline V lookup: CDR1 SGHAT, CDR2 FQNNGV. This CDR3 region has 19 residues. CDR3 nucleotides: TGTGCCAGCAGCTATCAAGGGACTAGCGGGGCAAGCTCCTACAATGAGCAGTTCTTC. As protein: CASSYQGTSGASSYNEQFF.

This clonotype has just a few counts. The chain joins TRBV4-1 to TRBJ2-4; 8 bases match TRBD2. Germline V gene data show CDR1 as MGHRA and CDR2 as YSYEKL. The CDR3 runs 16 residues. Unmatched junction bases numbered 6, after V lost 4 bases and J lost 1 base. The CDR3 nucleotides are TGCGCCAGCAGCCTGGCGGGGGGCCTGGCCAAAAACATTCAGTACTTC. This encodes CASSLAGGLAKNIQYF.

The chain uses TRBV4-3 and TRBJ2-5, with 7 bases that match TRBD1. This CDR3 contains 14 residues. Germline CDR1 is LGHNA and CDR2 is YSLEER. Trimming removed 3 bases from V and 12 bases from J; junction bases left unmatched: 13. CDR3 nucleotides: TGCGCCAGCAGCCATGCCGGGACAGCGGCTACCAAGTACTTC. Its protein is CASSHAGTAATKYF.

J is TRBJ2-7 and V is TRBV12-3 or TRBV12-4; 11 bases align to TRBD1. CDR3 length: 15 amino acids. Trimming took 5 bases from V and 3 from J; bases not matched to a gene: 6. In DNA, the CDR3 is TGTGCCAGCAGTCCCGGGACAGGGGGGGACTACGAGCAGTACGTC. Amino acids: CASSPGTGGDYEQYV.